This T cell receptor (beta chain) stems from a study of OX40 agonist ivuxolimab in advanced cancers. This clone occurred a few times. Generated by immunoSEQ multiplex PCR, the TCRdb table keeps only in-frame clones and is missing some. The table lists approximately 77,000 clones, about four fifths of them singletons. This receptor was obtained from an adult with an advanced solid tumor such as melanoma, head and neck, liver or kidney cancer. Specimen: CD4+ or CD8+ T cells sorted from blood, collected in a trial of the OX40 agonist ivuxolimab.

The CDR3 region has the DNA TGTGCCAGTAGTCCCCTCGAGGGGAAATCCGGCAAAAACATTCAGTACTTC. It specifies CASSPLEGKSGKNIQYF. The chain carries TRBV19 and TRBJ2-4; D possibly matches TRBD1 or TRBD2 (5 bases each). The V gene's germline CDR1 is LNHDA and CDR2 SQIVND (reference sequence). This CDR3 spans 17 amino acids. The V end was cut by 5 bases, the J end by 3 bases, with 20 bases between. The complete variable domain, with remaining parts taken from reference TRBV19 and TRBJ2-4, reads DGGITQSPKYLFRKEGQNVTLSCEQNLNHDAMYWYRQDPGQGLRLIYYSQIVNDFQKGDIAEGYSVSREKKESFPLTVTSAQKNPTAFYLCASSPLEGKSGKNIQYFGAGTRLSVL.